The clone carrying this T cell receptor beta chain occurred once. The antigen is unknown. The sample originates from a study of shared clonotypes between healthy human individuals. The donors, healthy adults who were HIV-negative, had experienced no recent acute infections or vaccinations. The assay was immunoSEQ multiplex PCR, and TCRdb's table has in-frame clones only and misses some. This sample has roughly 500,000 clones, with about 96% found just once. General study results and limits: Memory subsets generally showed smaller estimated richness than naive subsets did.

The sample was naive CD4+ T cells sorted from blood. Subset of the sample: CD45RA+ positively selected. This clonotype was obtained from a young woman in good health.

DNA for the CDR3: TGTGCCAGTAGGAGGGGCCACACCGGGGAGCTGTTTTTT. Its protein is CASRRGHTGELFF. The chain couples TRBV19 to TRBJ2-2, with D perhaps given as TRBD1 or TRBD2 (5 bases each). Trimming took 6 bases from V and 3 from J, leaving 8 bases between them. The CDR3 is made up of 13 amino acids. Per the germline V gene, CDR1 is LNHDA and CDR2 is SQIVND (reference sequence).